The clone carrying this T cell receptor beta chain was detected many times. Its antigen remains unknown. One entry per CDR3 protein, called by TCRdb with MiXCR from the 5' RACE reads. The sample contains 250,000 to 300,000 distinct CDR3 sequences, approximately 8.6% of which appear only once. These data belong to a study of identical twins. Overall study findings and caveats: Zero-insertion analyses might be partly confounded by invariant T cells like MAIT and iNKT. Models, which agreed with sharing between unrelated individuals, nonetheless underestimated the out-of-frame TCR alpha sharing seen in monozygotic twins.

Germline values: CDR1 LGHNA, CDR2 YSLEER. The junction had 9 bases not matched to a gene; V was cut back by 0 bases and J by 3 bases. The length of the CDR3 is 19 residues. These data also formed part of another study, on yellow fever vaccine responses in identical twins.

The source is a woman between 18 and 30 years old in good health. Source material: CD8+ T cells sorted from blood. This chain uses TRBV4-3 with TRBJ2-1, with 12 bases identical to TRBD2. The CDR3 nucleotides are TGCGCCAGCAGCCAAGATAGGCTAGCGGGAGGGCCTGGCTACAATGAGCAGTTCTTC. Translated: CASSQDRLAGGPGYNEQFF.